This passage covers 29 T cell receptor beta chains from one sample sequenced in a study of T cell responses to AZD1222 COVID-19 vaccine. Produced via immunoSEQ multiplex PCR; TCRdb's table is partial and in-frame only. The sample comprises about 90,000 clones, around 89% of which are singletons, and 12% rests with the top ten. The sample in question was peripheral blood, obtained 28 days after the second AZD1222 dose. Receptors originate from an adult who received the AZD1222 COVID-19 vaccine.

Worth noting for this clone: Other DNA sequences in this specimen translate into the identical CDR3. The V gene is TRBV18, the J gene TRBJ1-1; 7 nucleotides agree with TRBD1. Per germline, CDR1 KGHSH and CDR2 LQKENI. Unmatched junction bases numbered 3, after V lost 5 bases and J lost 0 bases. There are 14 residues in the CDR3. The CDR3 sequence: CASSAQGVNTEAFF. The CDR3 DNA reads as TGTGCCAGCTCAGCCCAGGGGGTGAACACTGAAGCTTTCTTT. Drawing the rest from reference TRBV18 and TRBJ1-1, the complete variable domain is NAGVMQNPRHLVRRRGQEARLRCSPMKGHSHVYWYRQLPEEGLKFMVYLQKENIIDESGMPKERFSAEFPKEGPSILRIQQVVRGDSAAYFCASSAQGVNTEAFFGQGTRLTVV.

The chain joins TRBV6-2 or TRBV6-3 to TRBJ1-3, with no clear D. CDR3 length: 14 amino acids. V dropped 6 bases and J dropped 0 bases, with 9 bases sitting between them. Germline V gene data show CDR1 as MNHEY and CDR2 as SVGEGT. The CDR3 spells CASSSGLSGNTIYF. The CDR3 DNA reads as TGTGCCAGCAGCTCGGGCCTCTCTGGAAACACCATATATTTT.

This clone was recorded a few times. This chain connects TRBV5-1 to TRBJ2-1, with a weak D call TRBD1 (5 bases). CDR1 and CDR2 from the germline V gene are SGHRS and YFSETQ. With 0 bases removed from V and 2 bases from J, the gap between germline ends came to 15 bases. The CDR3 spans 17 residues. CDR3 amino acids: CASSLAPRAQPYNEQFF. Written as DNA, the CDR3 is TGCGCCAGCAGCTTGGCTCCCAGGGCCCAACCCTACAATGAGCAGTTCTTC. The complete variable domain, with remaining parts taken from reference TRBV5-1 and TRBJ2-1, reads KAGVTQTPRYLIKTRGQQVTLSCSPISGHRSVSWYQQTPGQGLQFLFEYFSETQRNKGNFPGRFSGRQFSNSRSEMNVSTLELGDSALYLCASSLAPRAQPYNEQFFGPGTRLTVL.

V and J are TRBV30 and TRBJ2-2, with D perhaps assigned TRBD1 or TRBD2 (5 bases each). Trimming pared 3 bases from V and 1 base from J, leaving 18 bases between. The CDR3 length is 17 residues. Germline lookup yields CDR1 GTSNPN and CDR2 SVGIG (reference sequence). The CDR3 is CAWRWGLGTGNTGELFF. The CDR3 nucleotides are TGTGCCTGGAGGTGGGGATTAGGGACGGGGAACACCGGGGAGCTGTTTTTT.

This clone was seen more than once but under ten times. The V call is TRBV7-3, the J call TRBJ2-1, with 7 positions matching TRBD2. The CDR3 is made up of 16 amino acids. Germline V gene sequence: CDR1 SGHTA, CDR2 FQGTGA. Germline trimming cut 2 bases from V and 0 bases from J; bases unmatched to any gene: 4. The CDR3, as DNA: TGTGCCAGCAGCTTAGAGGGACTAAACTCCTACAATGAGCAGTTCTTC. Translated, it gives CASSLEGLNSYNEQFF.

J is TRBJ2-7 and V is TRBV7-6; D is possibly TRBD2 (5 bases). The CDR3 covers 12 residues. Per the germline V gene, CDR1 is SGHVS and CDR2 is FNYEAQ. The V end was cut by 3 bases, the J end by 5 bases, with 8 bases between. For the CDR3, the DNA is TGTGCCAGCAGCTTTTTGGGAGACGAGCAGTACTTC. This codes for CASSFLGDEQYF.

The chain links TRBV6-5 to TRBJ2-1, with 7 bases lining up with TRBD1. CDR3 length equals 14 residues. The junction had 6 bases not matched to a gene; V was cut back by 4 bases and J by 6 bases. The germline V gene has CDR1 MNHEY and CDR2 SVGAGI. In nucleotides, the CDR3 is TGTGCCAGCAGTTCCGTGACAGGGTCCAATGAGCAGTTCTTC. This translates into CASSSVTGSNEQFF.

The V gene is TRBV6-2 or TRBV6-3, the J gene TRBJ2-7; 10 bases align to TRBD1. The CDR3 consists of 15 residues. Germline loops: CDR1 MNHEY, CDR2 SVGEGT. Losses at the gene ends were 6 bases for V and 6 bases for J; bases not matched to a gene: 11. The DNA for the CDR3 is TGTGCCAGCAGCCGATCCGGGACAGGGGTTGGCGAGCAGTACTTC. Protein: CASSRSGTGVGEQYF.

The rearrangement links TRBV29-1 to TRBJ1-4; 7 positions match TRBD1. Germline trimming cut 4 bases from V and 0 bases from J; bases unmatched to any gene: 2. Looked up from germline, CDR1 is SQVTM and CDR2 is ANQGSEA. The CDR3 extends over 14 amino acids. CDR3 sequence (DNA): TGCAGCGTTGCCCAGGGGGCAACTAATGAAAAACTGTTTTTT. Amino acid sequence: CSVAQGATNEKLFF.

V is TRBV6-6 and J is TRBJ2-1; D is unclear. V was clipped by 6 bases and J by 10 bases, with 25 bases between them. The germline V gene encodes CDR1 MNHNY and CDR2 SVGAGI (reference sequence). This CDR3 spans 16 amino acids. CDR3 DNA: TGTGCCAGCAGACGATCGTGGCAGGTTGGCAATGAAGAGCAGTTCTTC. Its protein product is CASRRSWQVGNEEQFF.

As regards this clone: Other nucleotide sequences in the sample specify the same CDR3. V is TRBV28 and J is TRBJ1-1; no firm D call. The CDR3 has 13 amino acids. V shed 6 bases and J shed 1 base, with 9 bases lying between them. CDR1 is MDHEN and CDR2 is SYDVKM in the germline V gene. The CDR3 coding sequence is TGTGCCAGCAGCCTTGACCCGAACACTGAAGCTTTCTTT. Translating it yields CASSLDPNTEAFF.

The chain joins TRBV15 to TRBJ1-2, with D possibly being TRBD1 (6 bases). V lost 4 bases and J lost 6, with 18 bases in between. From germline, CDR1 is LNHNV and CDR2 YYDKDF (reference sequence). This CDR3 comprises 15 residues. Here the CDR3 DNA reads TGTGCCACCAGCACCCGAAGAGCAGGGGCCCATGGCTACACCTTC. It specifies CATSTRRAGAHGYTF.

The chain combines TRBV5-1 with TRBJ2-7; D call uncertain. CDR3 length: 14 residues. Germline loops: CDR1 SGHRS, CDR2 YFSETQ. Trimming left V 0 bases short and J 0 bases short, with 7 bases between. CDR3 residues: CASSLEAVSYEQYF. The CDR3 DNA follows: TGCGCCAGCAGCTTGGAGGCGGTCTCCTACGAGCAGTACTTC.

This clone has only one observation. The V gene is TRBV27, the J gene TRBJ1-1; the D is unclear. CDR3 length equals 14 residues. The germline V gene has CDR1 MNHEY and CDR2 SMNVEV (reference sequence). V was trimmed by 3 bases and J by 7 bases, leaving 15 bases between them. For the CDR3, the DNA is TGTGCCAGCAGTTTGGAAAAAACGGGAGGTGAAGCTTTCTTT. Translation: CASSLEKTGGEAFF.

This clone occurred a few times. The DNA for the CDR3 is TGTGCCAGCAGCTCGCAAATGACAGGGATCTATGGCTACACCTTC. Amino acid sequence: CASSSQMTGIYGYTF. The gene calls are TRBV7-9 and TRBJ1-2, with 7 bases fitting TRBD1. Germline loops: CDR1 SEHNR, CDR2 FQNEAQ (reference sequence). V lost 4 bases and J lost 4; bases outside the gene matches: 9. The CDR3 runs 15 residues.

This clone was observed a single time. This chain links TRBV18 with TRBJ2-5; D not resolved. V was cut by 5 bases and J by 4 bases, with 11 bases left in between. The CDR3 consists of 13 residues. The germline CDR1 and CDR2 sequences are KGHSH and LQKENI. The CDR3 DNA reads as TGTGCCAGCTCAGAAGCCGTCAGAGAGACCCAGTACTTC. This encodes CASSEAVRETQYF. The full variable domain, rest sourced from reference TRBV18 and TRBJ2-5, is NAGVMQNPRHLVRRRGQEARLRCSPMKGHSHVYWYRQLPEEGLKFMVYLQKENIIDESGMPKERFSAEFPKEGPSILRIQQVVRGDSAAYFCASSEAVRETQYFGPGTRLLVL.

This sequence joins TRBV27 and TRBJ2-1, with D possibly TRBD1 on 6 matching bases. The CDR3 spans 13 residues. V gave up 9 bases and J gave up 3 bases, with 12 bases separating them. The germline gives CDR1 MNHEY, CDR2 SMNVEV (reference sequence). CDR3 residues: CASTDSFYNEQFF. CDR3 in DNA: TGTGCCAGTACGGACAGCTTCTACAATGAGCAGTTCTTC.

This chain uses TRBV4-2 with TRBJ1-1, with D uncertain. Trimming removed 2 bases at V and 7 bases at J, with 8 bases between. Per the germline V gene, CDR1 is LGHNA and CDR2 is YNFKEQ. This CDR3 has 12 amino acids. CDR3 bases: TGTGCCAGCAGCCAATCGGCAGATGAAGCTTTCTTT. It codes for CASSQSADEAFF.

The V call is TRBV14, the J call TRBJ1-3; D not resolved. The CDR3 length is 17 residues. The germline V gene encodes CDR1 SGHDN and CDR2 FVKESK. The germline V and J ends were trimmed by 1 base and 4 bases, with 17 bases remaining between them. The DNA of the CDR3 is TGTGCCAGCAGCCAAGTCAGTCACATGGCCAGCGGAAACACCATATATTTT. Its translation is CASSQVSHMASGNTIYF.

This chain links TRBV15 with TRBJ1-4; 9 nucleotides line up with TRBD1. The CDR3 runs to 16 residues. V was pared by 1 base and J by 4 bases, with 4 bases of the junction left unmatched. Germline CDR1 is LNHNV and CDR2 is YYDKDF (reference sequence). Here the CDR3 DNA reads TGTGCCACCAGCAGAGCTCCGGGACAGGGTAATGAAAAACTGTTTTTT. This sequence encodes CATSRAPGQGNEKLFF.

The V call is TRBV18, the J call TRBJ1-2; 8 nucleotides agree with TRBD1. CDR3 length equals 14 residues. V was pared by 1 base and J by 6 bases, with 4 bases of the junction left unmatched. Germline V CDR1 and CDR2: KGHSH, LQKENI. CDR3 residues: CASSPQSTGDGYTF. The CDR3 DNA reads TGTGCCAGCTCACCACAATCGACAGGGGATGGCTACACCTTC.

The chain couples TRBV29-1 to TRBJ2-3; 12 bases are shared with TRBD2. V dropped 7 bases and J dropped 0; count of bases not matched to a gene: 2. The CDR3 covers 14 residues. CDR1 and CDR2 from the germline V gene are SQVTM and ANQGSEA. The CDR3 loop is CSGGTSGSTDTQYF. CDR3 sequence (DNA): TGCAGCGGCGGGACTAGCGGGAGCACAGATACGCAGTATTTT.

This CDR3 is CASSTGLRSGELFF. Here the CDR3 DNA reads TGTGCCAGCAGTACTGGACTGAGATCCGGGGAGCTGTTTTTT. The chain employs TRBV28 and TRBJ2-2, with D maybe TRBD2 (5 bases). The CDR3 sequence is 14 residues long. The V gene's germline CDR1 is MDHEN and CDR2 SYDVKM. V was shortened by 5 bases and J by 6 bases, with 13 bases between the two germline ends.

The chain couples TRBV5-5 to TRBJ2-7; D unresolved. CDR1 is SGHKS, CDR2 YYEKEE, per germline (reference sequence). The CDR3 totals 13 residues. Trimming stripped 2 bases from V and 0 bases from J, with 6 bases between. The CDR3 bases are TGTGCCAGCAGCTTCGGGTACTCCTACGAGCAGTACTTC. This codes for CASSFGYSYEQYF.

V gene TRBV7-8 combines with J gene TRBJ1-3; 7 nucleotides match TRBD1. V shed 2 bases, J shed 2 bases, and the junction held 3 bases outside the gene matches. Germline lookup yields CDR1 SGHVS and CDR2 FQNEAQ. CDR3 length: 15 amino acids. The CDR3 nucleotides are TGTGCCAGCAGCTTACCGACAGGGACTGGAAACACCATATATTTT. It codes for CASSLPTGTGNTIYF.

This chain links TRBV30 with TRBJ2-2, with 8 positions matching TRBD1. From germline, CDR1 is GTSNPN and CDR2 SVGIG (reference sequence). V dropped 0 bases and J dropped 5; count of bases not matched to a gene: 2. The CDR3 contains 14 residues. The CDR3 spells CAWSVDRETGELFF. In nucleotides, the CDR3 is TGTGCCTGGAGTGTGGACAGGGAAACCGGGGAGCTGTTTTTT.

Concerning this clone: The same CDR3 can be traced to other DNA sequences in this sample. This chain links TRBV18 with TRBJ1-1; no firm D call. This CDR3 comprises 13 residues. CDR1 is KGHSH, CDR2 LQKENI, per germline. Trimming removed 0 bases from V and 2 bases from J, with 4 bases in between. For the CDR3, the DNA is TGTGCCAGCTCACCACCGGGAAACACTGAAGCTTTCTTT. Translating it yields CASSPPGNTEAFF.

The V gene is TRBV6-5, the J gene TRBJ1-4; D is undetermined. This CDR3 comprises 15 residues. The germline gives CDR1 MNHEY, CDR2 SVGAGI. V was shortened by 0 bases and J by 8 bases, with 13 bases between the two germline ends. DNA for the CDR3: TGTGCCAGCAGTTACTCCGGGAGGGTGAAAGAAAAACTGTTTTTT. Its protein product is CASSYSGRVKEKLFF.

The V call is TRBV13, the J call TRBJ2-5, with no clear D. The CDR3 contains 15 residues. Germline V gives CDR1 PRHDT, CDR2 FYEKMQ (reference sequence). Trimming left V 5 bases short and J 4 bases short, with 17 bases between. The CDR3: CASSQQDLMTETQYF. CDR3 bases: TGTGCCAGCAGCCAACAAGATTTGATGACAGAGACCCAGTACTTC.